The rows below give T cell receptor beta chains drawn from one sample of a study of technical replicates of blood from a few donors. This table comes from immunoSEQ multiplex PCR, and its TCRdb copy is limited to in-frame clones, with some not included. The sample holds approximately 87,000 clones, about 95% seen once. The material sequenced was T cells isolated from PBMCs. These receptors came from a human donor in good health. Both conserved end residues are part of each CDR3. A D gene is named only where the DNA matches it firmly. Clone size is given for some rows only: seen once, a few or many times, or a class if the clone is expanded.

>17|.|once|TRBV5-3|TRBJ1-3
TGTGCCAGAAGCCGCACTATTGACGGAACCTCTGGAAACACCATATATTTT
CARSRTIDGTSGNTIYF
>14|TRBD2|once|TRBV7-3|TRBJ2-7
TGTGCCAGCAGCCTGGCTAGCGGCCCGTACGAGCAGTACTTC
CASSLASGPYEQYF
>17|.|.|TRBV30|TRBJ2-6
TGTGCCTGGAGTCGGTTTCAGGGGGACTTTGGGGCCAACGTCCTGACTTTC
CAWSRFQGDFGANVLTF
>15|TRBD1|.|TRBV7-9|TRBJ2-5
TGTGCCAGCAGCTTAGGTCGACAGGGGACGGAGACCCAGTACTTC
CASSLGRQGTETQYF
>16|.|.|TRBV27|TRBJ2-1
TGTGCCAGCAGTTTATTGGGAGCGGCATCCTACAATGAGCAGTTCTTC
CASSLLGAASYNEQFF
>14|.|.|TRBV19|TRBJ1-2
TGTGCCAGTACCCAGGGGTCGGAGCCCTACGGCTACACCTTC
CASTQGSEPYGYTF
>14|.|.|TRBV25-1|TRBJ1-1
TGTGCCAGCAGTGAATATTTCGGTTCCGCTGAAGCTTTCTTT
CASSEYFGSAEAFF
>17|TRBD2|few|TRBV5-1|TRBJ2-1
TGCGCCAGCAGCTTGGCGGGACTAGCGGGAGGAAACAATGAGCAGTTCTTC
CASSLAGLAGGNNEQFF
>16|TRBD1|few|TRBV19|TRBJ1-5
TGTGCCAGTAGTCCCAGGGGGCCGTCACCCTTACAGCCCCAGCATTTT
CASSPRGPSPLQPQHF
>14|.|.|TRBV6-5|TRBJ2-5
TGTGCCAGCAACCGGGCGGGGACAGCAGAGACCCAGTACTTC
CASNRAGTAETQYF
>12|.|.|TRBV2|TRBJ2-7
TGTGCCAGCAGTGAAGCCGGGTACGAGCAGTACTTC
CASSEAGYEQYF
>15|TRBD2|.|TRBV10-3|TRBJ2-1
TGTGCCGTGGGGGCTCAGCGGGAGCTAGGTAATGAGCAGTTCTTC
CAVGAQRELGNEQFF
>13|.|.|TRBV27|TRBJ2-2
TGTGCCAGCAGTTACGGGGGGCGCGGGGAGCTGTTTTTT
CASSYGGRGELFF
>12|.|.|TRBV6-1|TRBJ1-2
TGTGCCAGCACCGGAGGTATCTATGGCTACACCTTC
CASTGGIYGYTF
>14|.|.|TRBV4-1|TRBJ1-2
TGCGCCAGCAGCCAAGCCGCCGGGGGCTATGGCTACACCTTC
CASSQAAGGYGYTF
>15|.|.|TRBV7-2|TRBJ2-7
TGTGCCAGCAGCTTAGTGGCTAGCGAACCCTACGAGCAGTACTTC
CASSLVASEPYEQYF
>15|TRBD1|.|TRBV7-2|TRBJ2-2
TGTGCCAGCAGCTCAACAGGGGACAACACCGGGGAGCTGTTTTTT
CASSSTGDNTGELFF
>13|.|.|TRBV30|TRBJ2-7
TGTGCCTGGAGAAATATAGGGGTGCGTGAGCAGTACTTC
CAWRNIGVREQYF
>12|TRBD1|.|TRBV27|TRBJ1-1
TGTGCCAGCAGTACCCGGACAGGCAAAGCTTTCTTT
CASSTRTGKAFF
>14|TRBD1|.|TRBV7-2|TRBJ2-7
TGTGCCAGCAGCTCCGGGACAGGGGTTTACGAGCAGTACTTC
CASSSGTGVYEQYF
>12|.|.|TRBV2|TRBJ2-7
TGTGCCAGCACGTGGTCGGGGTACGAGCAGTACTTC
CASTWSGYEQYF
>14|TRBD1|.|TRBV19|TRBJ1-5
TGTGCCAGTATACAGGGGACAGGGCCCCAGCCCCAGCATTTT
CASIQGTGPQPQHF
>16|TRBD2|once|TRBV4-2|TRBJ2-3
TGTGCCAGCAGCCAAGAGGGACTAGCCAGCACAGATACGCAGTATTTT
CASSQEGLASTDTQYF
>16|TRBD1|.|TRBV11-3|TRBJ1-2
TGTGCCAGCAGCTTACCCCATGGACAGGTTGCTTATGGCTACACCTTC
CASSLPHGQVAYGYTF
>14|.|.|TRBV7-2|TRBJ2-7
TGTGCCAGCAGCTTCCACGGGACTGGGTACGAGCAGTACTTC
CASSFHGTGYEQYF
>12|.|.|TRBV10-1|TRBJ2-1
TGCGCCAGCAGCAAAGAGGCGCATGAGCAGTTCTTC
CASSKEAHEQFF
>14|TRBD2|.|TRBV9|TRBJ2-5
TGTGCCAGCAGCGGAAGACTAGCGGAAGAGACCCAGTACTTC
CASSGRLAEETQYF
>15|.|.|TRBV4-1|TRBJ1-3
TGCGCCAGCAGCGCCGGGGGGGCGGCAGGAAACACCATATATTTT
CASSAGGAAGNTIYF
>15|.|.|TRBV7-2|TRBJ1-4
TGTGCCAGCAAGACAACCGGGACACCGGATGAAAAACTGTTTTTT
CASKTTGTPDEKLFF
>16|.|few|TRBV14|TRBJ1-5
TGTGCCAGCAGCCAAGGTCGTCCGGGGACTAATCGGCCCCAGCATTTT
CASSQGRPGTNRPQHF
>14|.|.|TRBV5-1|TRBJ1-1
TGCGCCAGCAGCTTGGAAGGAGGAGGCACTGAAGCTTTCTTT
CASSLEGGGTEAFF
>16|TRBD1|.|TRBV5-4|TRBJ1-2
TGTGCCAGCAGCTTGGGTACGGGACAGGGGGACTATGGCTACACCTTC
CASSLGTGQGDYGYTF
>14|.|.|TRBV9|TRBJ1-1
TGTGCCAGCAGCCCCCGACAGGCAGACACTGAAGCTTTCTTT
CASSPRQADTEAFF
>12|.|.|TRBV10-2|TRBJ2-5
TGCGCCAGCAGCGGCAGGGCGGAGACCCAGTACTTC
CASSGRAETQYF
>14|.|.|TRBV28|TRBJ1-1
TGTGCCAGCAGTTTCCAGGGCCCTAACACTGAAGCTTTCTTT
CASSFQGPNTEAFF
>14|.|.|TRBV11-3|TRBJ2-1
TGTGCCAGCAGCTTAGAACTTACGAGATATAAGCAGTTCTTC
CASSLELTRYKQFF
>15|TRBD2|.|TRBV19|TRBJ2-1
TGTGCCAGTAGTATAAGCCGGGACTACCACAATGAGCAGTTCTTC
CASSISRDYHNEQFF
>16|.|.|TRBV4-2|TRBJ1-2
TGTGCCAGCAGCCAAGAGTGGCGGGTTTATAACTATGGCTACACCTTC
CASSQEWRVYNYGYTF
>13|TRBD2|.|TRBV4-3|TRBJ2-7
TGCGCCAGTTCTAGCGGGAGGGCAGATGAGCAGTACTTC
CASSSGRADEQYF
>15|.|.|TRBV18|TRBJ1-4
TGTGCCAGCTCACCACCAGGGAGCTCTAATGAAAAACTGTTTTTT
CASSPPGSSNEKLFF
>13|.|.|TRBV7-8|TRBJ2-7
TGTGCCAGCAGCTTACCCCCCGGGAACGAGCAGTACTTC
CASSLPPGNEQYF
>13|.|once|TRBV7-3|TRBJ1-1
TGTGCCAGCAGCCTGACACCTTTTGTTGAAGCTTTCTTT
CASSLTPFVEAFF